This T cell receptor beta chain was captured in a study of OX40 agonist ivuxolimab in advanced cancers. Study background: Dose-escalation subjects each had hepatocellular carcinoma, melanoma, renal cell or head and neck cancer.

This clone was observed a single time. Its antigen is unidentified. Drawing of blood for sampling happened at baseline, at cycle 4 day 1, and at cycle 7 day 1. Overall study results and limits: Low levels of normalized T-cell clonal expansion also appeared in some nonresponders. There was clonal expansion of CD4+ and CD8+ blood T cells by week 6 at 0.1 to 3.0 mg/kg.

The CDR3 is made up of 13 amino acids. Deletions cut 9 bases from V and 0 bases from J, with 6 bases between. In germline, CDR1 is SNHLY, CDR2 FYNNEI. Measured with immunoSEQ multiplex PCR; TCRdb has only the in-frame clones, and not every one. The data hold approximately 42,000 clones, with approximately 75% observed a single time. This TCR was sampled from an adult with an advanced solid tumor such as melanoma, head and neck, liver or kidney cancer. This rearrangement joins TRBV2 to TRBJ2-6; D ambiguous. The sequencing used CD4+ or CD8+ T cells sorted from blood, collected in a trial of the OX40 agonist ivuxolimab. The DNA for the CDR3 is TGTGCCAGTGAGAGCTCTGGGGCCAACGTCCTGACTTTC. It yields the protein CASESSGANVLTF.